This TCR beta chain was recovered during a study of T cell responses to AZD1222 COVID-19 vaccine. About the research overall: Whether given at about 4 or about 12 weeks, second doses were pooled. Study-wide results and limits: Donors skewed white British and female; clonal diversity was possibly underestimated. Just five or six AZD1222 recipients were seropositive at baseline. Nearly half of spike-specific TCRs reportedly target unmutated variant regions.

Looked up from germline, CDR1 is KGHDR and CDR2 is SFDVKD. CDR3 length: 12 residues. V lost 5 bases to trimming and J lost 7 bases, with 10 bases between them. Details on this clone: Its antigen is not identified.

Sequenced by immunoSEQ multiplex PCR; TCRdb stores in-frame clones only, minus some. The table shows over 65,000 clones, with roughly nine tenths occurring only once. The input for sequencing was peripheral blood, taken on day 0 of AZD1222 vaccination. The rearrangement uses TRBV24-1 and TRBJ1-1; D unclear. The origin of this receptor is an adult in good health. Here the CDR3 DNA reads TGTGCCACCAGTGCTCGGGCTCTTGAAGCTTTCTTT. As protein: CATSARALEAFF.